This TCR beta chain was found in a study of shared clonotypes between healthy human individuals (dated by TCRdb to about 2020). Context from the whole study: The cohort included a few men and a couple of women between 18 and 49 years of age. The study deeply sequenced blood TCR repertoires of five healthy adults to estimate repertoire size and the extent of clonotype sharing between individuals. Different laboratories and diverse techniques were used to prepare libraries and sequence TCR repertoires, to increase sequencing depth and limit assay-specific biases. Per donor, three plates each were used for CD4 naive and CD4 memory, two for CD8 naive, and one for CD8 memory. Leukapheresis yielded between about 0.94 and 10 billion PBMCs per donor.

Healthy HIV-negative adults with no recently reported acute infections or vaccinations were included as donors. Every donor was a Caucasian adult residing in Nashville, Tennessee, USA. CD4+ T cells were enriched by magnetic negative selection; naive cells were then positively selected on CD45RA, and the negative fraction formed the memory subset. Blood was collected by leukapheresis, and PBMCs were isolated by Ficoll-Histopaque density gradient centrifugation and then cryopreserved in liquid nitrogen vapor phase. Analytical flow cytometry was used to check the purity and quantity of every magnetically sorted T cell population. Genomic DNA was isolated from each sorted fraction and quantified by UV absorbance on a Nanodrop 2000c. Beyond this particular receptor, the publication reports: The genetic and exposure-history diversity represented was limited by the small number of donors. Estimated clonotype richness was generally larger for naive than for memory subsets. Sharing across several donors was observed for about 4.8% of naive CD4, less than 4% of naive CD8, roughly 2.4% of memory CD4, and about 0.39% of memory CD8 clonotypes. Higher generation probabilities were observed for clonotypes shared by all four sorted-subset donors than for non-shared clonotypes. Rarefaction of sorted-subset datasets indicated incomplete sequencing despite the large sequencing depth. Pairwise subsampling led to the expectation that sequencing depth would affect the degree of clonotype sharing among donors. Only blood was sampled, and tissue TCR repertoires likely differ from those in blood.

Inclusive of the bounding cysteine and phenylalanine, the CDR3 is 14 residues long. The kept DNA is CDR3 alone, 42 bases in frame from the first base. V has 6 bases trimmed and J has 6 bases trimmed; junction bases matching no gene number 3. According to the germline V gene, CDR1 reads SGHTA and CDR2 reads FQGNSA. TCR CDR3 regions were amplified from genomic DNA by multiplex PCR using the deep immunoSEQ assay. For each cell subset, the extracted genomic DNA was distributed evenly across all wells of several immunoSEQ 96-well plates, and each plate served as one replicate. For sorted subsets, around 200 ng genomic DNA, equal to about 30,000 T cell genomes, was loaded into each replicate PCR. The purified libraries were quantified using a Qubit 3.0 fluorometer, sized with a Bioanalyzer 2100, and then quantified again using the KAPA Library Quantification kit. A separate single-read 150-cycle Illumina NextSeq 550 flow cell was used to sequence each immunoSEQ 96-well plate. The published analysis was carried out like this. Because the immunoSEQ output held only junctional sequences and lacked quality scores, the filtering could not match the filtering applied to full-length reads. Sequences were annotated with PyIR, a Python wrapper for IgBLAST v1.9, and V/J genes and CDR3 were assigned using IMGT germline references. Reads were removed for weak V/J assignments (E-value above 1e-6), missing CDR3, stop codons, out-of-frame junctions, or ambiguous translated residues. V3J clonotypes were defined by identical inferred V gene, J gene, and CDR3 amino acid sequence. To compute the percentage overlap between repertoires, the number of shared unique clonotypes was divided by the size of the smaller repertoire. Richness of each repertoire was evaluated using RTK rarefaction, the Chao1 estimator, and Recon v2.1 estimates of unobserved clonotypes. OLGA was used to compute generation probabilities for all TCRbeta clonotypes that the gDNA method yielded from a few donors. Imported from immuneACCESS, the table was reduced by TCRdb to in-frame sequences with V and J called. These copies leave out some clones; in studies compared against another copy, an unresolved V gene accounts for under half, and the cause of the remainder is not known. The V and J calls and clone size are taken from that table; D and trimming were inferred from the DNA. Present in this sample are more than 2,000,000 clones, 90% to 95% of which were seen just once. The ten most abundant clones make up about 0.41% of the sample.

On this clone: The antigen it binds to is not known. Base qualities are missing; no much larger clone stands one base away.

The chain was built from TRBV7-2 and TRBJ2-3, with 13 junctional bases fitting TRBD2. The source material was naive CD4+ T cells from PBMCs. The intended sense of this specimen's cell subset or site label: CD45RA+ positively selected. The sequence derives from a man younger than 35 in good health. Some clones in this sample may be carry-over from other donors' samples. The sequence in DNA is TGTGCCAGCAGACTAGCGGGAGGGGGGGATACGCAGTATTTT. This encodes CASRLAGGGDTQYF. Joined to the reference TRBV7-2 and TRBJ2-3 proteins, this CDR3 gives the full variable domain: GAGVSQSPSNKVTEKGKDVELRCDPISGHTALYWYRQSLGQGLEFLIYFQGNSAPDKSGLPSDRFSAERTGGSVSTLTIQRTQQEDSAVYLCASRLAGGGDTQYFGPGTRLTVL.